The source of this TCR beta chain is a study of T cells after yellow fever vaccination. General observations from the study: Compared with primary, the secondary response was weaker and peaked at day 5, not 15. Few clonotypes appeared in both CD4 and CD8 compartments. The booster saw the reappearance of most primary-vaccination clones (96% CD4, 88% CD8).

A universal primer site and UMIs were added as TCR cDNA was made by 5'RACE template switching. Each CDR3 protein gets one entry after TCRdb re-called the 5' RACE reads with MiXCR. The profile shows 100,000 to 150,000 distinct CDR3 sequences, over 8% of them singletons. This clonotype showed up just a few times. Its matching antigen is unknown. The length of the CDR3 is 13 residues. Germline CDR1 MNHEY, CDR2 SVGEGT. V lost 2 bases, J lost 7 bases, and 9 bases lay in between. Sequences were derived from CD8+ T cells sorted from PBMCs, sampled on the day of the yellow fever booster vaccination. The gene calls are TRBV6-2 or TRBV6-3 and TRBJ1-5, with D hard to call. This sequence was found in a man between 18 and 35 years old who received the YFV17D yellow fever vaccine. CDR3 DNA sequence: TGTGCCAGCAGTTACGGGCTAAACCAGCCCCAGCATTTT. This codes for CASSYGLNQPQHF.